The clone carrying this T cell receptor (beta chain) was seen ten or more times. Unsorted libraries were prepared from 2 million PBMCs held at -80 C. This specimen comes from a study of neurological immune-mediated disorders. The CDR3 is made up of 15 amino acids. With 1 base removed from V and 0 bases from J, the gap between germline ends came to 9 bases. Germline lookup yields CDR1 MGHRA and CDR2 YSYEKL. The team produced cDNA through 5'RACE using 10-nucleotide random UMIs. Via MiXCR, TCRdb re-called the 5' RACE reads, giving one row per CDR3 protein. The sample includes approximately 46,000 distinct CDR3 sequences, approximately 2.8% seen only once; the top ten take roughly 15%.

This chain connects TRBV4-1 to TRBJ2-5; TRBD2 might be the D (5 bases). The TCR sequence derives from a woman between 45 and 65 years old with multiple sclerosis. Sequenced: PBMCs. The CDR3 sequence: CASSQGYGNQETQYF. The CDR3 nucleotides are TGCGCCAGCAGCCAAGGATACGGGAACCAAGAGACCCAGTACTTC.